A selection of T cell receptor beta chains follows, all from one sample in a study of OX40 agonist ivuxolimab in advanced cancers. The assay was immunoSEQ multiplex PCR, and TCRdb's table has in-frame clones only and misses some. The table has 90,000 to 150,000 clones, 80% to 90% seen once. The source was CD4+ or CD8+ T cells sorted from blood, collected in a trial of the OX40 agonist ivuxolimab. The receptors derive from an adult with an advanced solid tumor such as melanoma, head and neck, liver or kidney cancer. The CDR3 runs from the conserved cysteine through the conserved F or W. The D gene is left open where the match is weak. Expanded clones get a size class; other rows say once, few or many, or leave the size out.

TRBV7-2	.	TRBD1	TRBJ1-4	CASSPDRGHREKLFF	TGTGCCAGCAGCCCTGACAGGGGGCATCGCGAAAAACTGTTTTTT
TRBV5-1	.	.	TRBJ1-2	CASSLVDSYGYTF	TGCGCCAGCAGCTTGGTGGATAGCTATGGCTACACCTTC
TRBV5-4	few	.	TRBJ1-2	CASSLEGIYGYTF	TGTGCCAGCAGCCTTGAGGGGATCTATGGCTACACCTTC
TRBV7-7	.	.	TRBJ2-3	CASSPGAGWSDTQYF	TGTGCTAGCAGCCCGGGGGCAGGGTGGTCAGATACGCAGTATTTT
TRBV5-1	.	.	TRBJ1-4	CASSLSAPGEKLFF	TGCGCCAGCAGCTTAAGCGCCCCGGGGGAAAAACTGTTTTTT
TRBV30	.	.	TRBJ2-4	CAWSVRVIQYF	TGTGCCTGGAGTGTACGAGTCATTCAGTACTTC
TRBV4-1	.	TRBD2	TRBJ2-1	CASSQEAAGGRPSGIEQFF	TGCGCCAGCAGCCAAGAGGCAGCGGGGGGGAGGCCATCGGGGATTGAGCAGTTCTTC
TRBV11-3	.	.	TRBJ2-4	CASSLDSKNIQYF	TGTGCCAGCAGCTTAGACAGTAAAAACATTCAGTACTTC
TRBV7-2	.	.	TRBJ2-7	CASSLRRAHEQYF	TGTGCCAGCAGCTTACGCAGGGCCCACGAGCAGTACTTC
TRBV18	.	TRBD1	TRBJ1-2	CASSPPGQGNYGYTF	TGTGCCAGCTCACCACCGGGACAGGGGAACTATGGCTACACCTTC
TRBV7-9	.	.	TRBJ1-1	CASSILIGNTEAFF	TGTGCCAGCAGCATTCTTATCGGGAACACTGAAGCTTTCTTT
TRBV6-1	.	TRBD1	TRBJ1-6	CATQQGLDSPLHF	TGTGCCACCCAACAGGGGTTGGATTCACCCCTCCACTTT
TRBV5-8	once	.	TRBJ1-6	CASSRGGYRTYNSPLHF	TGTGCCAGCAGCCGCGGGGGTTATCGGACCTATAATTCACCCCTCCACTTT
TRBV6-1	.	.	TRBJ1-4	CASRPWGALDEKLFF	TGTGCCAGCAGGCCCTGGGGGGCGTTAGATGAAAAACTGTTTTTT
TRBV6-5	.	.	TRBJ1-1	CASSYSRSEAFF	TGTGCCAGCAGTTACTCGAGGTCTGAAGCTTTCTTT
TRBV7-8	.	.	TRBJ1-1	CASSPVRAQEPEAFF	TGTGCCAGCAGTCCTGTTCGGGCACAGGAGCCTGAAGCTTTCTTT
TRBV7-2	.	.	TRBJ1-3	CASSLGVRPNTIYF	TGTGCCAGCAGCTTAGGGGTTAGACCAAACACCATATATTTT
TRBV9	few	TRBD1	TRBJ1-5	CASSVSDRGNQPQHF	TGTGCCAGCAGCGTTTCCGACAGGGGCAATCAGCCCCAGCATTTT
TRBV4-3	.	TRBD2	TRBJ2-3	CASSQTNLAGGQLGTDTQYF	TGCGCCAGCAGCCAAACCAACTTAGCGGGGGGGCAGCTAGGCACAGATACGCAGTATTTT
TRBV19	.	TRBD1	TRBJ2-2	CAVRDRELAGELFF	TGTGCCGTCCGGGACAGGGAACTAGCCGGGGAGCTGTTTTTT
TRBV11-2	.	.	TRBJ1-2	CASSLAGGGSNYGYTF	TGTGCCAGCAGCTTAGCGGGGGGCGGTTCTAACTATGGCTACACCTTC
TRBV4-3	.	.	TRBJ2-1	CASSLRYDIAYNEQFF	TGCGCCAGCAGCCTTAGATACGACATCGCCTACAATGAGCAGTTCTTC
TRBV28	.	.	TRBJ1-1	CAARGTEAFF	TGTGCCGCCAGGGGTACTGAAGCTTTCTTT
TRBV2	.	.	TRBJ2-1	CASSPTGNEQFF	TGTGCCAGCAGTCCCACCGGGAATGAGCAGTTCTTC
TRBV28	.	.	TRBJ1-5	CASTFRVQPQHF	TGTGCCAGCACCTTCCGGGTTCAGCCCCAGCATTTT
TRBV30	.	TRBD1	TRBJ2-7	CASLNKPGQGAYEQYF	TGTGCCTCCTTAAATAAACCGGGACAGGGGGCCTACGAGCAGTACTTC
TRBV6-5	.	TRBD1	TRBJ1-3	CASSYAGTGDGNTIYF	TGTGCCAGCAGTTACGCCGGGACAGGGGATGGAAACACCATATATTTT
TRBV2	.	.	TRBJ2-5	CASSSSETQYF	TGTGCCAGCAGTTCTAGCGAGACCCAGTACTTC
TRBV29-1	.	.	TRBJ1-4	CSVLLREANEKLFF	TGCAGCGTACTGCTTCGGGAGGCTAATGAAAAACTGTTTTTT
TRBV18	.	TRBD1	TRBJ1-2	CASSPLQAGQGHYGYTF	TGTGCCAGCTCACCACTGCAGGCGGGACAGGGCCACTATGGCTACACCTTC
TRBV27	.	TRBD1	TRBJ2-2	CASSSLPQGPGEELFF	TGTGCCAGCAGTTCCCTACCACAGGGGCCTGGTGAGGAGCTGTTTTTT
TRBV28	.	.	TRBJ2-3	CASSSPGQFGTDTQYF	TGTGCCAGCAGTAGCCCTGGACAGTTTGGCACAGATACGCAGTATTTT
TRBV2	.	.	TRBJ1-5	CASSELGLSNQPQHF	TGTGCCAGCAGTGAATTGGGCCTGAGCAATCAGCCCCAGCATTTT
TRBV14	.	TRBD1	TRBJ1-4	CASSLGQDREKLFF	TGTGCCAGCAGCCTGGGACAGGACCGTGAAAAACTGTTTTTT
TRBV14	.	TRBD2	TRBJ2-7	CASSQGLASYEQYF	TGTGCCAGCAGCCAAGGACTAGCGAGCTACGAGCAGTACTTC
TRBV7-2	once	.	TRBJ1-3	CASSSPAGHSGNTIYF	TGTGCCAGCAGCTCCCCGGCAGGCCACTCTGGAAACACCATATATTTT
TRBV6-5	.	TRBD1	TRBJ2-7	CASSSRDRVDEQYF	TGTGCCAGCAGTTCCCGGGACAGGGTTGACGAGCAGTACTTC
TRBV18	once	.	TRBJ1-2	CASSPPQAQGGYTF	TGTGCCAGCTCACCACCGCAGGCGCAAGGAGGCTACACCTTC
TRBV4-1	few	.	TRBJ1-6	CASRQTGTPGNNSPLHF	TGCGCCAGCAGACAAACCGGGACTCCCGGCAATAATTCACCCCTCCACTTT
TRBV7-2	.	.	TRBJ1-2	CASSVSRDNGYTF	TGTGCCAGCAGCGTGTCCAGGGACAATGGCTACACCTTC
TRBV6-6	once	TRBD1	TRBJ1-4	CASIRTGANEKLFF	TGTGCCAGCATCAGGACAGGGGCTAATGAAAAACTGTTTTTT
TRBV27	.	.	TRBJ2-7	CASSLEAVSYEQYF	TGTGCCAGCAGTTTGGAGGCAGTCTCCTACGAGCAGTACTTC
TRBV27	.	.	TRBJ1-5	CASKEGGQNQPQHF	TGTGCCAGCAAAGAGGGAGGGCAGAATCAGCCCCAGCATTTT
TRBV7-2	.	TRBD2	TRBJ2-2	CASIASGGNTGAGELFF	TGTGCCAGCATCGCTAGCGGGGGGAACACCGGGGCCGGGGAGCTGTTTTTT
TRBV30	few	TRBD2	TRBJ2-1	CAWRTVGGAYNEQFF	TGTGCCTGGAGGACGGTGGGGGGGGCCTACAATGAGCAGTTCTTC
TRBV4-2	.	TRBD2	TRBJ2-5	CASSHGTTSVPQETQYF	TGTGCCAGCAGCCATGGCACTACTAGCGTTCCCCAAGAGACCCAGTACTTC
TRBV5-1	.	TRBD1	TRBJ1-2	CASSLVGQANTEGDTF	TGCGCCAGCAGCTTGGTCGGACAGGCAAATACTGAGGGGGACACCTTC
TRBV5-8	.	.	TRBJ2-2	CASSQVWGELFF	TGTGCCAGCAGCCAAGTCTGGGGGGAGCTGTTTTTT
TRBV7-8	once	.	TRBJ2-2	CASSLATTNTGELFF	TGTGCCAGCAGCTTAGCTACCACGAACACCGGGGAGCTGTTTTTT
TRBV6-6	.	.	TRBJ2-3	CASTPRGAGDTQYF	TGTGCCAGCACCCCGAGGGGGGCAGGGGATACGCAGTATTTT
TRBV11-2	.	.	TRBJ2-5	CASSLDGGPYTQYF	TGTGCCAGCAGCTTAGACGGGGGGCCATACACCCAGTACTTC
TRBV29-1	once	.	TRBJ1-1	CSALGQGNTEAFF	TGCAGCGCCTTGGGGCAGGGGAACACTGAAGCTTTCTTT
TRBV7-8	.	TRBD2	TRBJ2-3	CASSLGAHGGGSTDTQYF	TGTGCCAGCAGCTTAGGAGCACACGGCGGGGGTAGCACAGATACGCAGTATTTT
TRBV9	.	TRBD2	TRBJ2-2	CASSQGTSGGARELFF	TGTGCCAGCAGCCAAGGGACTAGCGGGGGGGCCCGGGAGCTGTTTTTT